The 21 T cell receptor beta chains listed next were all sequenced from one sample in a study of blood T cell repertoires in COVID-19. Produced via immunoSEQ multiplex PCR; TCRdb's table is partial and in-frame only. Of some 390,000 clones in the sample, over 75% are singletons; the top ten hold 1.5% to 1.9%. Sequenced input: peripheral blood. The source is a woman aged 40 to 50 with COVID-19, enrolled during active disease.

The chain has TRBV5-1 and TRBJ1-2; 9 positions agree with TRBD1. In germline, CDR1 is SGHRS, CDR2 YFSETQ. V dropped 4 bases and J dropped 7; count of bases not matched to a gene: 5. The CDR3 runs to 13 residues. The CDR3 loop is CASSGDRAGGYTF. The DNA for the CDR3 is TGCGCCAGCAGCGGGGACAGGGCTGGTGGCTACACCTTC.

This clone has only one observation. This rearrangement joins TRBV27 to TRBJ1-2; D is ambiguous. The germline V gene has CDR1 MNHEY and CDR2 SMNVEV (reference sequence). V lost 4 bases, J lost 1 base, and 7 bases lay in between. This CDR3 comprises 13 residues. For the CDR3, the DNA is TGTGCCAGCAGTTATAACAGTAACTATGGCTACACCTTC. Translating it yields CASSYNSNYGYTF.

CDR3: CASTDAGQVNSPLHF. In nucleotides, the CDR3 is TGTGCCAGCACCGACGCGGGGCAGGTCAATTCACCCCTCCACTTT. J is TRBJ1-6 and V is TRBV25-1; D perhaps matches TRBD1 (5 bases). The germline V and J ends were trimmed by 7 bases and 7 bases, with 17 bases remaining between them. Germline V gene lookup returns CDR1 MGHDK and CDR2 SYGVNS. This CDR3 is built from 15 residues. Full variable domain (rest looked up from reference TRBV25-1 and TRBJ1-6): EADIYQTPRYLVIGTGKKITLECSQTMGHDKMYWYQQDPGMELHLIHYSYGVNSTEKGDLSSESTVSRIRTEHFPLTLESARPSHTSQYLCASTDAGQVNSPLHFGNGTRLTVT.

This chain uses TRBV19 with TRBJ1-2; TRBD1 matches 7 bases. The length of the CDR3 is 16 residues. Trimming at V came to 5 bases and at J to 2 bases, leaving 11 bases not matched to a gene. Germline V gene sequence: CDR1 LNHDA, CDR2 SQIVND (reference sequence). CDR3 coding DNA: TGTGCCAGTAGTTCCAACTCCGGGACAGACAACTATGGCTACACCTTC. This gives the protein CASSSNSGTDNYGYTF. The entire variable domain, with the rest obtained from reference TRBV19 and TRBJ1-2, is as follows: DGGITQSPKYLFRKEGQNVTLSCEQNLNHDAMYWYRQDPGQGLRLIYYSQIVNDFQKGDIAEGYSVSREKKESFPLTVTSAQKNPTAFYLCASSSNSGTDNYGYTFGSGTRLTVV.

The rearrangement links TRBV7-8 to TRBJ2-7; TRBD2 is a possible D gene (5 bases). The CDR3 has 17 amino acids. Germline V gene data show CDR1 as SGHVS and CDR2 as FQNEAQ. Deletions cut 2 bases from V and 2 bases from J, with 19 bases between. The CDR3 is CASSLISHASLTYEQYF. The CDR3 DNA sequence: TGTGCCAGCAGCTTAATTTCTCATGCTAGCTTAACCTACGAGCAGTACTTC. Filled out from reference TRBV7-8 and TRBJ2-7, the complete variable domain reads GAGVSQSPRYKVAKRGQDVALRCDPISGHVSLFWYQQALGQGPEFLTYFQNEAQLDKSGLPSDRFFAERPEGSVSTLKIQRTQQEDSAVYLCASSLISHASLTYEQYFGPGTRLTVT.

CDR3 DNA sequence: TGCGCCAGCAGCGGAGGACAGTCGTGGGAGACCCAGTACTTC. It yields the protein CASSGGQSWETQYF. The rearrangement joins TRBV5-1 to TRBJ2-5; D is possibly TRBD1 (6 bases). There are 14 residues in the CDR3. The germline V gene encodes CDR1 SGHRS and CDR2 YFSETQ. The V gene lost 4 bases and the J gene lost 5 bases, with 15 bases spanning the gap.

J is TRBJ1-5 and V is TRBV10-3; TRBD1 matches at 9 bases. The CDR3 is 14 residues long. Germline V gene sequence: CDR1 ENHRY, CDR2 SYGVKD. V lost 4 bases and J lost 6; bases outside the gene matches: 4. CDR3 nucleotides: TGTGCCATCAGTGGGGACAGGGAAAGTCAGCCCCAGCATTTT. This encodes CAISGDRESQPQHF.

The V gene is TRBV15, the J gene TRBJ1-2; D is perhaps TRBD1 (6 bases). CDR1 LNHNV and CDR2 YYDKDF come from the germline V gene (reference sequence). Trimming pared 4 bases from V and 4 bases from J, leaving 10 bases between. This CDR3 is 13 amino acids long. CDR3 bases: TGTGCCACCAGCACAGGGGTGAGCTATGGCTACACCTTC. Translation gives CATSTGVSYGYTF.

The gene calls are TRBV3-1 (or the pseudogene TRBV3-2) and TRBJ2-2; D unresolved. CDR1 LGHDT and CDR2 YNNKEL come from the germline V gene (reference sequence). Deletions cut 2 bases from V and 4 bases from J, with 11 bases between. CDR3 length equals 15 residues. For the CDR3, the DNA is TGTGCCAGCAGCCAACCCGTCCTAGTCACCGGGGAGCTGTTTTTT. It codes for CASSQPVLVTGELFF.

Points on this clone: The same CDR3 can be traced to other DNA sequences in this sample. The chain uses TRBV29-1 and TRBJ2-7, with 8 bases identical to TRBD1. The CDR3 length is 11 residues. V trimming: 6 bases; J trimming: 4 bases; junction bases outside the gene matches: 2. Germline values: CDR1 SQVTM, CDR2 ANQGSEA. CDR3 DNA: TGCAGCGTCGACAGGGGATACGAGCAGTACTTC. As protein: CSVDRGYEQYF.

The genes are TRBV19 and TRBJ1-1; no definite D call. V was pared by 8 bases and J by 0 bases, with 10 bases between. The germline V gene has CDR1 LNHDA and CDR2 SQIVND (reference sequence). The length of the CDR3 is 13 residues. This CDR3 is CASATEMNTEAFF. The CDR3 DNA reads TGTGCCAGTGCAACAGAGATGAACACTGAAGCTTTCTTT.

This chain uses TRBV10-3 with TRBJ2-7, with TRBD2 matching 13 bases. The CDR3 has 14 amino acids. Germline lookup yields CDR1 ENHRY and CDR2 SYGVKD. Losses at the gene ends were 11 bases for V and 6 bases for J; bases not matched to a gene: 10. The CDR3 bases are TGTGCCGTCGGAGGACTAGCGGGAGTCCCCGAGCAGTACTTC. It codes for CAVGGLAGVPEQYF.

The V gene is TRBV28, the J gene TRBJ2-1; 10 nucleotides agree with TRBD2. CDR3 size: 17 residues. The J segment lost 2 bases and the V segment lost 3 bases, leaving 7 bases of the junction unmatched. Germline V lookup: CDR1 MDHEN, CDR2 SYDVKM. The CDR3 DNA follows: TGTGCCAGCAGTTTTTTCCTAGGACTAGCGGCCTACAATGAGCAGTTCTTC. It encodes CASSFFLGLAAYNEQFF.

In this sample, this clone turned up once. CDR3 sequence (DNA): TGTGCCAGCAGTTACCCCGGGACAGGGGACCGTCGTTCACCCCTCCACTTT. It specifies CASSYPGTGDRRSPLHF. V is TRBV6-2 or TRBV6-3 and J is TRBJ1-6; 10 positions agree with TRBD1. Unmatched junction bases numbered 10, after V lost 2 bases and J lost 9 bases. The germline gives CDR1 MNHEY, CDR2 SVGEGT. The CDR3 length is 17 residues.

The chain has TRBV29-1 and TRBJ2-2; 12 nucleotides match TRBD2. Germline V gene data show CDR1 as SQVTM and CDR2 as ANQGSEA. The V and J ends lost 7 bases and 5 bases, in that order; junction bases with no gene match: 8. This CDR3 spans 15 amino acids. The CDR3 protein is CSAGLAGHGTGELFF. CDR3 in DNA: TGCAGCGCGGGACTAGCGGGCCACGGGACCGGGGAGCTGTTTTTT.

The chain uses TRBV19 and TRBJ1-5; TRBD1 agrees at 7 bases. This CDR3 is built from 14 residues. V shed 6 bases and J 3 bases; nucleotides not matched to a gene: 5. Germline values: CDR1 LNHDA, CDR2 SQIVND (reference sequence). CDR3 residues: CASSMTGLNQPQHF. The CDR3 DNA follows: TGTGCCAGTAGCATGACAGGGCTCAATCAGCCCCAGCATTTT.

This sequence joins TRBV5-1 and TRBJ2-3; 7 positions agree with TRBD1. This CDR3 contains 16 residues. J lost 4 bases, V lost 0 bases, and 8 bases had no gene match. Germline V gene data show CDR1 as SGHRS and CDR2 as YFSETQ. Here the CDR3 reads CASSLGLTGYADTQYF. CDR3 sequence (DNA): TGCGCCAGCAGCTTGGGTTTGACAGGGTATGCAGATACGCAGTATTTT. Drawing the rest from reference TRBV5-1 and TRBJ2-3, the complete variable domain is KAGVTQTPRYLIKTRGQQVTLSCSPISGHRSVSWYQQTPGQGLQFLFEYFSETQRNKGNFPGRFSGRQFSNSRSEMNVSTLELGDSALYLCASSLGLTGYADTQYFGPGTRLTVL.

V and J are TRBV2 and TRBJ1-2; the match to TRBD1 covers 7 bases. Trimming removed 2 bases from V and 7 bases from J; junction bases left unmatched: 7. The V gene's germline CDR1 is SNHLY and CDR2 FYNNEI. The CDR3 length is 14 residues. The CDR3 here is CASSEHLTGFGYTF. The CDR3 DNA reads TGTGCCAGCAGTGAACATTTGACAGGGTTTGGCTACACCTTC.

J is TRBJ2-3 and V is TRBV13; 12 bases line up with TRBD2. With V trimmed by 5 bases and J by 4 bases, 7 bases remained unmatched. In germline, CDR1 is PRHDT, CDR2 FYEKMQ (reference sequence). This CDR3 is built from 16 residues. The CDR3 is CASSPRGLAGPDTQYF. The CDR3 DNA reads TGTGCCAGCAGCCCCCGCGGACTAGCGGGACCAGATACGCAGTATTTT.

About this clone itself: The same CDR3 also results from other DNA sequences found in this sample. This sequence joins TRBV27 and TRBJ1-5; D is uncertain. V was cut by 5 bases and J by 4 bases, with 6 bases left in between. The length of the CDR3 is 12 residues. Germline V lookup: CDR1 MNHEY, CDR2 SMNVEV (reference sequence). The CDR3 DNA reads TGTGCCAGCAGTCCCTTAAATCAGCCCCAGCATTTT. Translation: CASSPLNQPQHF.

The CDR3 DNA follows: TGCGCCAGCAGCTTCCTAGCGGGGGGGATCCAAGAGACCCAGTACTTC. It yields the protein CASSFLAGGIQETQYF. The chain couples TRBV5-1 to TRBJ2-5; 12 bases match TRBD2. The CDR3 contains 16 residues. The germline V gene has CDR1 SGHRS and CDR2 YFSETQ. V lost 2 bases to trimming and J lost 1 base; unmatched junction nucleotides: 3.